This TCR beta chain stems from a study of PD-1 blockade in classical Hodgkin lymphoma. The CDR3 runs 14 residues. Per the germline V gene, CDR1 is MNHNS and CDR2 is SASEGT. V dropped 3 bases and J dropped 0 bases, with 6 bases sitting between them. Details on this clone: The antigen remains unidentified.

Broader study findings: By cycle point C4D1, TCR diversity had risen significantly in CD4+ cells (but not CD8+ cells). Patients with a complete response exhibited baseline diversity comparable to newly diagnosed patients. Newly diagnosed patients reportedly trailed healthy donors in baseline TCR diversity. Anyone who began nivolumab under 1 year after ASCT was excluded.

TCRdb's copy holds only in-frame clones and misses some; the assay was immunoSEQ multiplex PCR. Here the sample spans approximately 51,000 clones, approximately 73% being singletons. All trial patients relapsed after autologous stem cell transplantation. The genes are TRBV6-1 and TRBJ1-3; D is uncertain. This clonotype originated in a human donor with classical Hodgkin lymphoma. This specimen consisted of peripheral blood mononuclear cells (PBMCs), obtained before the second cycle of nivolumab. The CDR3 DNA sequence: TGTGCCAGCAGTGACAGGAGCTCTGGAAACACCATATATTTT. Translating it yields CASSDRSSGNTIYF.